This TCR beta chain was recorded in a study of blood T cell repertoires in COVID-19. The table came from immunoSEQ multiplex PCR; TCRdb's copy has only in-frame clones and leaves some out. Here the sample spans over 60,000 clones, about 85% being singletons. Germline V gives CDR1 MNHEY, CDR2 SVGAGI. V lost 2 bases and J 9 bases, leaving 14 bases between the germline ends. CDR3 length equals 14 residues. This clone has just a few counts. This sequence joins TRBV6-5 and TRBJ2-4; tentatively, D is TRBD1 (5 bases). Sequences were obtained from peripheral blood. The TCR comes from a woman older than 75 with active or convalescent COVID-19. CDR3 bases: TGTGCCAGCAGTTACAATAGGGGCCCGGGCATTCAGTACTTC. Protein product: CASSYNRGPGIQYF.